This T cell receptor (beta chain) was obtained from a study of shared T cell receptors in the human thymus. CDR3 size: 15 residues. Per the germline V gene, CDR1 is MDHEN and CDR2 is SYDVKM. The V end lost 1 base, the J end lost 3 bases, and 12 bases lay between the germline ends. Sequencing used immunoSEQ multiplex PCR; TCRdb keeps in-frame clones, though not all of them. The table has approximately 400,000 clones, 95% seen once. The J gene is TRBJ2-5, the V gene TRBV28; D is unresolved. Sample: thymocytes. The TCR comes from a human donor. This chain's CDR3 is CASSLSWTGEETQYF. In nucleotides, the CDR3 is TGTGCCAGCAGTTTATCTTGGACCGGAGAAGAGACCCAGTACTTC.